This T cell receptor (beta chain) was documented in a study of T cells in Graves' hyperthyroidism and ophthalmopathy. The study, taken as a whole, reports: A median about 6.5 months before onset, the model predicted ophthalmopathy. Clonotypes that were expanded in thyroid above 0.001 mostly appeared in blood too.

This clonotype was seen at least ten times. Antigen specificity is unknown. The CDR3 length is 15 residues. Germline CDR1 SEHNR, CDR2 FQNEAQ (reference sequence). The ends were cut back, 2 bases at V and 1 base at J, with 10 bases in the middle. The hyperthyroidism was newly diagnosed and had lasted under 2 months; the patients were aged 18 to 65. Exclusions: uncontrolled infection, other autoimmune disease, pregnancy, lactation. RNA transcripts were the template for amplifying TCR beta CDR3 regions. During a first-round RT-PCR of the TCR CDR3, the HTBI primer set was used. TCRdb used MiXCR to reprocess the multiplex PCR reads, holding one entry per CDR3 protein. The sample carries a few hundred thousand distinct CDR3 sequences, around 19% recorded once.

V usage is TRBV7-9 and J usage is TRBJ2-3; D gene ambiguous. The sequencing input was blood. The origin of this receptor is a man in his forties with Graves' hyperthyroidism. CDR3 in DNA: TGTGCCAGCAGCTTATATCTCGCAGGCACAGATACGCAGTATTTT. Translation gives CASSLYLAGTDTQYF.